These T cell receptor beta chains were read from a single sample in a study of OX40 agonist ivuxolimab in advanced cancers. The data were produced by immunoSEQ multiplex PCR, yet TCRdb's version contains in-frame clones alone and is incomplete. The sample lists 27,000 or so clones, less than 90% occurring once. This material consisted of CD4+ or CD8+ T cells sorted from blood, taken in a trial of the OX40 agonist ivuxolimab. All receptors come from an adult with an advanced solid tumor such as melanoma, head and neck, liver or kidney cancer. Each CDR3 is given with its conserved first and last residue. D genes are given only for firm matches. Expanded clones get a size class; other rows say once, few or many, or leave the size out.

J gene	clone size	V gene	D gene	CDR3 protein	CDR3 DNA
TRBJ2-7	NA	TRBV6-5	NA	CASSYGRRREQYF	TGTGCCAGCAGTTACGGCCGTAGGAGGGAGCAGTACTTC
TRBJ1-2	NA	TRBV7-6	NA	CASKASVGGFNYGYTF	TGTGCCAGCAAAGCGTCCGTGGGGGGTTTTAACTATGGCTACACCTTC
TRBJ2-5	NA	TRBV7-9	TRBD2	CASSLGGLAGALYQETQYF	TGTGCCAGCAGCCTGGGTGGACTAGCGGGGGCCCTGTACCAAGAGACCCAGTACTTC
TRBJ1-1	NA	TRBV28	NA	CASSPRGLTEAFF	TGTGCCAGCAGTCCGAGGGGCCTTACCGAAGCTTTCTTT
TRBJ2-2	few	TRBV7-9	NA	CASSLKTGINTGELFF	TGTGCCAGCAGCTTGAAGACAGGCATAAACACCGGGGAGCTGTTTTTT
TRBJ2-6	NA	TRBV27	NA	CATRGANVLTF	TGTGCCACCCGAGGGGCCAACGTCCTGACTTTC
TRBJ2-1	NA	TRBV14	NA	CASSPWGGTYNEQFF	TGTGCCAGCAGCCCCTGGGGCGGTACCTACAATGAGCAGTTCTTC
TRBJ2-5	NA	TRBV27	NA	CASSFVGEREETQYF	TGTGCCAGCAGTTTTGTTGGGGAGAGGGAAGAGACCCAGTACTTC
TRBJ2-5	NA	TRBV2	TRBD2	CASSESVRGLEETQYF	TGTGCCAGCAGTGAGTCGGTTAGAGGACTAGAAGAGACCCAGTACTTC
TRBJ1-1	NA	TRBV3-2	NA	CASSQEAFF	TGTGCCAGCAGCCAAGAGGCTTTCTTT